This TCR beta chain is from a study of healthy donors' naive CD4 and CD8 T cells (dated by TCRdb to 2015 to 2017). For the wider study: Donors were selected to cover three age groups (20-25, 40-50 and 60-70 years, several each), with a mean age of around 44, and half of the donors were female. For TCR alpha, a new primer set covering all functional IMGT alpha gene variants was designed, and the rest of the protocol matched the beta-chain workflow. Donors were HLA-typed by sequencing at HLA-A, -B, -C, -DRB1, -DQB1 and -DPB1 using the SBTexcellerator protocol, an ABI3130xl analyzer and SBTengine software. Peripheral blood mononuclear cells were collected from roughly 17 healthy, unrelated individuals. The study sequenced rearranged TCR alpha and beta chains from naive CD4+ and CD8+ T cells to test how TCR variation relates to lineage commitment. The investigation overall reported the following: V genes, J genes and CDR3 charge together appeared to explain approximately 12% of CD4/CD8 propensity variance, in a largely additive manner. Possible repertoire bias arising from homeostatic proliferation of naive T cells was not directly addressed. In both chains, CD4+ lineage was associated with a positively charged CDR3, and CD8+ lineage was associated with a negatively charged CDR3. Naive CD4+ and CD8+ cells reportedly showed biased usage of most V and J gene segments, and this bias was consistent across donors and independent of HLA genotype. Because alpha and beta chains were sequenced in bulk and could not be paired, combined chain effects were not evaluated.

A word on this clonotype: No antigen is known for it. The record has no base qualities; no much larger clone is one base away.

Cells with a CD4+CD8-CD45RO-CD45RA+ profile were isolated by FACS and defined as naive CD4+ T cells, and those with a CD8+CD4-CD45RA+CD27bright profile were defined as naive CD8+ T cells. The antibodies used for sorting targeted CD4 (RPA-T4), CD8 (SK1), CD27 (O323), CD45RA (HI100) and CD45RO (UCHL1). Cut back by 6 bases and 0 bases, the V and J ends lie 14 bases apart. CDR1 MNHEY and CDR2 SVGAGI were looked up in the germline V gene. Reading from cysteine to phenylalanine, the CDR3 counts 15 amino acids. Only CDR3 DNA is held: 45 bases, read in frame from base 1. The sequencer was a 454 GS FLX Titanium. A previously published linear amplification protocol was used to construct TCR libraries from roughly 500 ng of total RNA. The Roche/454 Genome Sequencer with Titanium chemistry was used for sequencing. The paper's data handling went like this. From roughly 5 of the healthy donors, a total of 75,000 to 90,000 rearranged TCR alpha transcripts were sequenced. Duplicate transcripts were removed, and unique TCR clonotypes were defined by the CDR3 junction according to IMGT nomenclature. In R 2.13.0, logistic regression modeled CD4 versus CD8 status on V and J genes, adjusting for donor effects, with Bonferroni correction for multiple testing. The public reads were reanalyzed by TCRdb: fastp trimming at Q25, MiXCR alignment, in-frame beta chains only. When rows share a CDR3 protein, they turn into one entry using the most common DNA and genes. These V and J calls originate from TCRdb's pipeline instead of the authors' own analysis. This sample holds about 180,000 distinct CDR3 sequences; 65% to 75% were observed only once. The ten most abundant clones make up 2% to 2.5% of the sample.

The receptor was derived from a pool of human donors in good health; the sample pools cells from several healthy donors. The sequenced material came from naive CD4+ and CD8+ T cells sorted from blood, pooled from several donors. In the paper's terms, the cell subset or site label means: FACS-sorted naive CD4+ (CD45RO-CD45RA+) and naive CD8+ (CD45RA+CD27bright) T cells. The V and J genes are TRBV6-5 and TRBJ2-5; TRBD2 is a weak D gene call, 6 bases matching. The CDR3 region has the sequence CASRPTSLYQETQYF. Here is the DNA: TGTGCCAGCAGGCCTACTAGCTTGTACCAAGAGACCCAGTACTTC.